These T cell receptor beta chains were read from a single sample in a study of OX40 agonist ivuxolimab in advanced cancers. Here immunoSEQ multiplex PCR was the method, and the copy in TCRdb shows in-frame clones only, minus some. The repertoire holds roughly 73,000 clones, with about nine tenths as singletons. Specimen: CD4+ or CD8+ T cells sorted from blood, collected in a trial of the OX40 agonist ivuxolimab. These TCRs come from an adult with an advanced solid tumor such as melanoma, head and neck, liver or kidney cancer. CDR3s include the opening cysteine and the closing phenylalanine or tryptophan. A D gene is named only where the DNA matches it firmly.

v_call	d_call	j_call	cdr3_aa	cdr3_nt
TRBV6-1	TRBD1	TRBJ1-1	CASSLQGISTEAFF	TGTGCCAGCAGTTTACAGGGGATTAGCACTGAAGCTTTCTTT